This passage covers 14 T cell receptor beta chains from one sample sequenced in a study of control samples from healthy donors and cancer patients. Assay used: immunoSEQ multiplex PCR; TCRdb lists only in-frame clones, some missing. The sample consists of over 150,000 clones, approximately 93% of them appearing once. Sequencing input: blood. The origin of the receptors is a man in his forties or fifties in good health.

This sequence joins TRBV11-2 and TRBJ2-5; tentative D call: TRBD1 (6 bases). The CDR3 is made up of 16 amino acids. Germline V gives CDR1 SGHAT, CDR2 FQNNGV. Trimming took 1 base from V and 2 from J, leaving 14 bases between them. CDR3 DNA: TGTGCCAGCAGCTTAGGGGGGCTTAGGGGACAAGAGACCCAGTACTTC. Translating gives CASSLGGLRGQETQYF.

The CDR3 reads CASSYARDMGGYTF. CDR3 in DNA: TGTGCCAGCAGTTACGCCCGGGACATGGGTGGCTACACCTTC. The genes are TRBV6-5 and TRBJ1-2; D possibly corresponds to TRBD1 (6 bases). Looked up from germline, CDR1 is MNHEY and CDR2 is SVGAGI. V was pared by 2 bases and J by 7 bases, with 14 bases between. CDR3 length: 14 residues.

Here the CDR3 DNA reads TGTGCCAGCAGGGGGACGAGCGTTCGCACAGATACGCAGTATTTT. This translates into CASRGTSVRTDTQYF. V is TRBV7-9 and J is TRBJ2-3, with D perhaps assigned TRBD1 or TRBD2 (5 bases each). Trimming removed 6 bases at V and 1 base at J, with 14 bases between. Germline V CDR1 and CDR2: SEHNR, FQNEAQ (reference sequence). The CDR3 length is 15 residues.

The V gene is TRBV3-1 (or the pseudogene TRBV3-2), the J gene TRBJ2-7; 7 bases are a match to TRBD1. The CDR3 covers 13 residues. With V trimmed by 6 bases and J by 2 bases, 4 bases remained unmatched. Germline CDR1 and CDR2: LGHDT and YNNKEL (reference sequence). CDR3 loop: CASRRQGTYEQYF. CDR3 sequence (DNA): TGTGCCAGCAGGCGACAGGGTACCTACGAGCAGTACTTC.

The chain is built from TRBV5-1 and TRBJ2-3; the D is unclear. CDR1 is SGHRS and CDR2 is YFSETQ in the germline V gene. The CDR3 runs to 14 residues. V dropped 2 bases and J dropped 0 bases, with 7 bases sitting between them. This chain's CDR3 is CASSLEKSTDTQYF. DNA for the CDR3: TGCGCCAGCAGCTTAGAGAAGAGCACAGATACGCAGTATTTT. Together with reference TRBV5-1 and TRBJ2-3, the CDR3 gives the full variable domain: KAGVTQTPRYLIKTRGQQVTLSCSPISGHRSVSWYQQTPGQGLQFLFEYFSETQRNKGNFPGRFSGRQFSNSRSEMNVSTLELGDSALYLCASSLEKSTDTQYFGPGTRLTVL.

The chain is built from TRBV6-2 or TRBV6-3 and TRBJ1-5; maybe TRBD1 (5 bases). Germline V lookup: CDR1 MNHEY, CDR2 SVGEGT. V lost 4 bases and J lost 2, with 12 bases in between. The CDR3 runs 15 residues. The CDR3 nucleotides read TGTGCCAGCAGTTCCATGGGGGTCGGCAATCAGCCCCAGCATTTT. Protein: CASSSMGVGNQPQHF.

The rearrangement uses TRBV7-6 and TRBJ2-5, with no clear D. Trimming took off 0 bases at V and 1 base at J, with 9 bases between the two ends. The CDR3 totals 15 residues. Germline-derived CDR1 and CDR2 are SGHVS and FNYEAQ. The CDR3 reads CASSLAARPQETQYF. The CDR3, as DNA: TGTGCCAGCAGCTTAGCTGCCCGGCCCCAAGAGACCCAGTACTTC.

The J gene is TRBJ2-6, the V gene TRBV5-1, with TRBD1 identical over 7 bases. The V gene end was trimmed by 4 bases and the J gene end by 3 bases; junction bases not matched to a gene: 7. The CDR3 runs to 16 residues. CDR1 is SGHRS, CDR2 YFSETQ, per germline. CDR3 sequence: CASSRDRAVGANVLTF. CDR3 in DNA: TGCGCCAGCAGCAGAGACAGGGCGGTTGGGGCCAACGTCCTGACTTTC.

As DNA, the CDR3 is TGTGCCAGCAGTGACCGGGACGGAAGCGACTATGGCTACACCTTC. Encoded protein: CASSDRDGSDYGYTF. V gene TRBV6-1 combines with J gene TRBJ1-2, with D maybe TRBD1 (5 bases). The germline gives CDR1 MNHNS, CDR2 SASEGT. Trimming removed 3 bases from V and 3 bases from J, with 14 bases in between. CDR3 length: 15 amino acids.

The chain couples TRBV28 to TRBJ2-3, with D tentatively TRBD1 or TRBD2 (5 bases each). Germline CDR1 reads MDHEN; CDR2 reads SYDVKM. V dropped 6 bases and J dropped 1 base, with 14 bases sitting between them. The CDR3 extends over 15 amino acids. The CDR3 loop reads CASRGTPGGTDTQYF. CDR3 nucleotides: TGTGCCAGCAGGGGGACCCCCGGGGGCACAGATACGCAGTATTTT.

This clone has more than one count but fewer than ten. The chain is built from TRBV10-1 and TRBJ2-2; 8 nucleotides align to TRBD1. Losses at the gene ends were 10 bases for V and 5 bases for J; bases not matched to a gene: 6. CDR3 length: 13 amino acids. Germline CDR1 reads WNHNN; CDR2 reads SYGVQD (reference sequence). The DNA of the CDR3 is TGCGCCACTCAGGGGGCGCGGACCGGGGAGCTGTTTTTT. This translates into CATQGARTGELFF.

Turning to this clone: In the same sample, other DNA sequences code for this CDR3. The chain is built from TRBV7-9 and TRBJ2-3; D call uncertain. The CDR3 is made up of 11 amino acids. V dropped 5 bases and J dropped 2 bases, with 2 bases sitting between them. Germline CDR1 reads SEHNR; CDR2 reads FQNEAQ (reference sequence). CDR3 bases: TGTGCCAGCAGCCTCACAGATACGCAGTATTTT. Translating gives CASSLTDTQYF.

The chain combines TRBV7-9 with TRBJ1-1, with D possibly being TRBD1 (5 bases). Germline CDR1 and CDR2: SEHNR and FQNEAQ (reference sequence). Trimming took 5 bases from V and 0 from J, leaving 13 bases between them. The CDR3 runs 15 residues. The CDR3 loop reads CASSVYTTVNTEAFF. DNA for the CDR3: TGTGCCAGCAGCGTCTACACGACAGTGAACACTGAAGCTTTCTTT.

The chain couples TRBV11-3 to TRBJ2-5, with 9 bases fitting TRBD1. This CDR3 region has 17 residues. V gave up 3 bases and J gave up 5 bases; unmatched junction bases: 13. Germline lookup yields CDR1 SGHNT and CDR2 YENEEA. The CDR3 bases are TGTGCCAGCAGCTTCGGTAGACTGGGACAGGGTGTGGAGACCCAGTACTTC. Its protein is CASSFGRLGQGVETQYF. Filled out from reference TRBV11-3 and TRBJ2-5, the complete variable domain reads EAGVVQSPRYKIIEKKQPVAFWCNPISGHNTLYWYLQNLGQGPELLIRYENEEAVDDSQLPKDRFSAERLKGVDSTLKIQPAELGDSAVYLCASSFGRLGQGVETQYFGPGTRLLVL.